This TCR beta chain was captured by sequencing in a study of blood T cell repertoires in COVID-19. About the study: In each case, the material was cDNA or gDNA derived from T cells, B-cell-depleted T cells, or PBMCs.

Libraries were prepared by immunoSEQ multiplex PCR; TCRdb keeps only in-frame clonotypes and omits some of them. The sample yields fewer than 15,000 clones, about four fifths seen once. The germline CDR1 and CDR2 sequences are KGHDR and SFDVKD. The trim removed 3 bases at V and 3 bases at J, leaving 9 bases unmatched. This CDR3 is built from 17 residues. What was sequenced was peripheral blood. This receptor was obtained from a man in his forties or fifties with active COVID-19. The J gene is TRBJ2-2, the V gene TRBV24-1; TRBD2 aligns across 7 bases. CDR3 residues: CATSDRGRLADTGELFF. CDR3 sequence (DNA): TGTGCCACCAGTGATAGGGGCCGGCTAGCGGACACCGGGGAGCTGTTTTTT.